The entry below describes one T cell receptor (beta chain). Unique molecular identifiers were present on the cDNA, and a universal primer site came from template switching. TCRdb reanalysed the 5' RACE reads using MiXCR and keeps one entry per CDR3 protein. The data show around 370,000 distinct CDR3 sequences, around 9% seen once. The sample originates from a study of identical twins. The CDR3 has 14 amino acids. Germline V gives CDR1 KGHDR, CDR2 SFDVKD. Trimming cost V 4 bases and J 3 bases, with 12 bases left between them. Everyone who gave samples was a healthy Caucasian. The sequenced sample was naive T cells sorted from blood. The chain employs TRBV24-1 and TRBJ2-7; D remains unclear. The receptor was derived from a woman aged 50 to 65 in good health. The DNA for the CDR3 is TGTGCCACCAGTGACTCTACACGTTTCTACGAGCAGTACTTC. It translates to CATSDSTRFYEQYF.